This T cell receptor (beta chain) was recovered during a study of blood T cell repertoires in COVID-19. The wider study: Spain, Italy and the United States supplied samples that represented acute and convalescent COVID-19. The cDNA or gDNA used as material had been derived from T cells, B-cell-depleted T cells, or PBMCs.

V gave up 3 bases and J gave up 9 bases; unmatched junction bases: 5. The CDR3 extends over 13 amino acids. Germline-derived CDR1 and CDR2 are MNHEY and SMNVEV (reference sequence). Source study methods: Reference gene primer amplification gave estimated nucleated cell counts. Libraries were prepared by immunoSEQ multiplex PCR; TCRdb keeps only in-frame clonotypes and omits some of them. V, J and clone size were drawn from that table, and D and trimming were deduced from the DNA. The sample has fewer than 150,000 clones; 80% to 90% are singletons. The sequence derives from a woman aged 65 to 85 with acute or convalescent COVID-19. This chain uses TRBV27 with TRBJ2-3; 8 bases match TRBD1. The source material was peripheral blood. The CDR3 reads CASSFQGARTQYF. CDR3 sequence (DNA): TGTGCCAGCAGTTTCCAGGGGGCGCGGACGCAGTATTTT.